These T cell receptor beta chains were read from a single sample in a study of blood T cell repertoires in COVID-19. Profiling relied on immunoSEQ multiplex PCR, and the TCRdb table lists in-frame clones only, not all of them. This sample has about 260,000 clones, with 80% to 90% found just once. The sample comprised PBMCs or T cells enriched from blood (not recorded which). The receptors were gathered from a man aged 25-45 years with acute COVID-19. The CDR3 runs from the conserved cysteine through the conserved F or W. D genes are given only for firm matches. A row's size may be missing; if present it is once, few, many or a size class.

size: -
J: TRBJ2-3
D: -
V: TRBV7-3
CDR3: CASSLTSGTDTQYF
DNA: TGTGCCAGCAGCTTAACTAGCGGAACAGATACGCAGTATTTT

size: -
J: TRBJ1-1
D: -
V: TRBV2
CDR3: CASSVSGEAFF
DNA: TGTGCCAGCAGTGTTTCAGGTGAAGCTTTCTTT

size: -
J: TRBJ1-6
D: TRBD1
V: TRBV11-2
CDR3: CASSLAGTGPLALHF
DNA: TGTGCCAGCAGCTTAGCCGGGACAGGGCCTTTGGCCCTCCACTTT

size: -
J: TRBJ1-1
D: -
V: TRBV5-4
CDR3: CASSLAGANSEAFF
DNA: TGTGCCAGCAGCCTTGCAGGGGCGAATTCCGAAGCTTTCTTT

size: -
J: TRBJ2-1
D: TRBD2
V: TRBV7-9
CDR3: CASSPPGGGGAREQFF
DNA: TGTGCCAGCAGCCCCCCGGGAGGCGGGGGGGCACGGGAGCAGTTCTTC

size: -
J: TRBJ1-4
D: TRBD1
V: TRBV19
CDR3: CASSIPGGNEKLFF
DNA: TGTGCCAGTAGTATTCCAGGGGGGAATGAAAAACTGTTTTTT

size: once
J: TRBJ1-1
D: TRBD1
V: TRBV24-1
CDR3: CATSDPGQGGRAFF
DNA: TGTGCCACCAGTGATCCTGGACAGGGAGGGAGAGCTTTCTTT

size: -
J: TRBJ2-3
D: -
V: TRBV12-3/TRBV12-4
CDR3: CASSLRGDTQYF
DNA: TGTGCCAGCAGTTTACGAGGGGATACGCAGTATTTT

size: -
J: TRBJ2-1
D: -
V: TRBV24-1
CDR3: CATSDFLGDNEQFF
DNA: TGTGCCACCAGTGATTTTTTAGGAGACAATGAGCAGTTCTTC

size: -
J: TRBJ1-5
D: -
V: TRBV18
CDR3: CASSPAPGYSNQPQHF
DNA: TGTGCCAGCTCACCTGCCCCGGGTTATAGCAATCAGCCCCAGCATTTT

size: -
J: TRBJ1-5
D: -
V: TRBV15
CDR3: CATSRDRGVQPQHF
DNA: TGTGCCACCAGCAGAGATCGGGGAGTTCAGCCCCAGCATTTT

size: -
J: TRBJ2-2
D: -
V: TRBV5-6
CDR3: CASSLSTFTGELFF
DNA: TGTGCCAGCAGCTTGTCGACTTTCACCGGGGAGCTGTTTTTT

size: -
J: TRBJ2-1
D: TRBD2
V: TRBV29-1
CDR3: CSFEGLAYYNEQFF
DNA: TGCAGCTTTGAAGGACTAGCATACTACAATGAGCAGTTCTTC

size: -
J: TRBJ2-5
D: TRBD2
V: TRBV20-1
CDR3: CSASEGGVETQYF
DNA: TGCAGTGCTAGTGAGGGAGGGGTAGAGACCCAGTACTTC

size: -
J: TRBJ1-4
D: TRBD1
V: TRBV5-4
CDR3: CASAEGAFEKLFF
DNA: TGTGCCAGCGCTGAGGGGGCGTTTGAAAAACTGTTTTTT

size: -
J: TRBJ2-1
D: -
V: TRBV5-1
CDR3: CASGRVGGANNEQFF
DNA: TGCGCCAGCGGGAGAGTTGGCGGGGCAAACAATGAGCAGTTCTTC

size: -
J: TRBJ2-1
D: -
V: TRBV6-5
CDR3: CASRRGLNEQFF
DNA: TGTGCCAGCAGACGCGGATTGAATGAGCAGTTCTTC

size: -
J: TRBJ1-2
D: -
V: TRBV6-5
CDR3: CASRGQTNNYGYTF
DNA: TGTGCCAGCAGAGGACAGACCAATAACTATGGCTACACCTTC

size: -
J: TRBJ1-5
D: TRBD1
V: TRBV28
CDR3: CASRMTGNQPQHF
DNA: TGTGCCAGCAGGATGACAGGGAATCAGCCCCAGCATTTT

size: -
J: TRBJ1-3
D: TRBD1
V: TRBV5-8
CDR3: CASDRGLHTIYF
DNA: TGTGCCAGCGACAGGGGCCTTCACACCATATATTTT

size: -
J: TRBJ1-5
D: -
V: TRBV12-3/TRBV12-4
CDR3: CASKRGQVQPQHF
DNA: TGTGCCAGCAAGCGGGGGCAGGTTCAGCCCCAGCATTTT

size: -
J: TRBJ2-1
D: -
V: TRBV27
CDR3: CASLSSGEQFF
DNA: TGTGCCAGCCTGTCGTCAGGTGAGCAGTTCTTC

size: -
J: TRBJ1-4
D: TRBD1
V: TRBV9
CDR3: CASSSWTGFGEKLFF
DNA: TGTGCCAGCAGCTCCTGGACAGGGTTCGGGGAAAAACTGTTTTTT

size: -
J: TRBJ2-1
D: TRBD2
V: TRBV18
CDR3: CASSPTSGRGNEQFF
DNA: TGTGCCAGCTCACCCACTAGCGGGAGAGGTAATGAGCAGTTCTTC

size: -
J: TRBJ2-5
D: -
V: TRBV7-3
CDR3: CASSFTGKETQYF
DNA: TGTGCCAGCAGCTTTACAGGGAAAGAGACCCAGTACTTC

size: -
J: TRBJ1-1
D: TRBD1
V: TRBV5-1
CDR3: CASSRDRADEAFF
DNA: TGTGCCAGCAGCCGGGACAGGGCGGATGAAGCTTTCTTT

size: -
J: TRBJ1-1
D: TRBD1
V: TRBV5-1
CDR3: CASSLMSSGGTEAFF
DNA: TGCGCCAGCAGCTTGATGAGTTCAGGGGGCACTGAAGCTTTCTTT

size: -
J: TRBJ1-3
D: TRBD1
V: TRBV9
CDR3: CASSVQGGTAGNTIYF
DNA: TGTGCCAGCAGCGTCCAAGGAGGGACAGCTGGAAACACCATATATTTT

size: once
J: TRBJ1-2
D: -
V: TRBV5-1
CDR3: CASSLGFGGGSSRNYGYTF
DNA: TGTGCCAGCAGCTTGGGGTTCGGCGGGGGGAGCTCGAGGAACTATGGCTACACCTTC